What follows are 21 T cell receptor beta chains derived from one specimen sequenced in a study of response to subunit inactivated influenza vaccine. TCRdb ran MiXCR on the RT-PCR reads and lists one entry per CDR3 protein. Seen here are 500,000 to 600,000 distinct CDR3 sequences, 13% to 15% observed once, and the top ten hold 11%. Sequencing was performed on PBMCs from blood, taken approximately 12 days after vaccination. The receptors shown here come from a man over 45 who received an inactivated influenza vaccine.

This clonotype was found many times. The rearrangement links TRBV15 to TRBJ2-7; D unclear. Deletions cut 3 bases from V and 4 bases from J, with 7 bases between. There are 12 residues in the CDR3. Per the germline V gene, CDR1 is LNHNV and CDR2 is YYDKDF (reference sequence). CDR3 loop: CATSRPGYEQYF. CDR3 DNA: TGTGCCACCAGCAGGCCTGGTTACGAGCAGTACTTC.

A few counts support this clonotype. V is TRBV12-3 or TRBV12-4 and J is TRBJ1-6; possible D gene TRBD1, 5 bases. The ends were cut back, 6 bases at V and 3 bases at J, with 12 bases in the middle. The CDR3 consists of 15 residues. The DNA of the CDR3 is TGTGCCAGCAGCCCCCTGGGGGGCTATAATTCACCCCTCCACTTT. Its translation: CASSPLGGYNSPLHF.

CDR3 in amino acids: CASSQDRRTPWAQYF. Written as DNA, the CDR3 is TGCGCCAGCAGCCAAGATAGGCGGACGCCATGGGCCCAGTACTTC. The chain employs TRBV4-3 and TRBJ2-5; no firm D call. Deletions cut 0 bases from V and 9 bases from J, with 17 bases between. CDR3 length equals 15 residues. CDR1 and CDR2 (germline): LGHNA, YSLEER.

This chain uses TRBV6-2 or TRBV6-3 with TRBJ2-7; D unclear. The germline V and J ends were trimmed by 3 bases and 0 bases, with 15 bases remaining between them. CDR1 is MNHEY and CDR2 is SVGEGT in the germline V gene. CDR3 size: 16 residues. The CDR3 DNA reads as TGTGCCAGCAGTTATAGGTACGGCGGAAGCTCCTACGAGCAGTACTTC. This translates into CASSYRYGGSSYEQYF.

Written as DNA, the CDR3 is TGTGCCAGCAGCGACGGGGGTGGAACAGCTAACTATGGCTACACCTTC. This sequence encodes CASSDGGGTANYGYTF. The chain carries TRBV28 and TRBJ1-2; tentative D call: TRBD1 (5 bases). Germline V gives CDR1 MDHEN, CDR2 SYDVKM. Between the trimmed V and J ends, which lost 6 bases and 0 bases, there was a span of 17 bases. This CDR3 region has 16 residues.

This clonotype was observed a few times. This chain uses TRBV9 with TRBJ2-3; D is possibly TRBD1 (6 bases). V was trimmed by 3 bases and J by 5 bases, leaving 13 bases between them. Germline assignment: CDR1 SGDLS and CDR2 YYNGEE. This CDR3 is built from 14 residues. CDR3 sequence: CASSAFTGLDTQYF. Here the CDR3 DNA reads TGTGCCAGCAGCGCTTTCACAGGGTTAGATACGCAGTATTTT.

The rearrangement links TRBV20-1 to TRBJ2-3; D may be TRBD2 (5 bases). From germline, CDR1 is DFQATT and CDR2 SNEGSKA (reference sequence). The CDR3 is 14 residues long. Trimming shortened V by 3 bases and J by 8 bases, and 18 bases separated the two germline ends. The DNA of the CDR3 is TGCAGTGCTAGTGGCCTAGCAAGGGAGTCTACGCAGTATTTT. Its translation is CSASGLARESTQYF.

V and J are TRBV6-1 and TRBJ2-1; the match to TRBD1 covers 9 bases. The CDR3 length is 15 residues. The germline CDR1 and CDR2 sequences are MNHNS and SASEGT. With 6 bases clipped from V and 6 bases from J, the junction kept 9 bases outside the gene matches. The CDR3 DNA sequence: TGTGCCAGCAGACGTGCTGGGACAGGGTTCAATGAGCAGTTCTTC. Translated: CASRRAGTGFNEQFF.

The chain combines TRBV6-2 or TRBV6-3 with TRBJ2-5, with a possible D match to TRBD2 (5 bases). Trimming pared 5 bases from V and 2 bases from J, leaving 21 bases between. The CDR3 runs 17 residues. The germline V gene encodes CDR1 MNHEY and CDR2 SVGEGT. DNA for the CDR3: TGTGCCAGCAGTCCGAGAAATCTAGCTAGACTACAAGAGACCCAGTACTTC. Translated: CASSPRNLARLQETQYF.

The table lists this clonotype with a few counts. This sequence joins TRBV20-1 and TRBJ2-1; 7 positions agree with TRBD2. Trimming at V came to 0 bases and at J to 7 bases, leaving 9 bases not matched to a gene. The CDR3 totals 15 residues. Germline V lookup: CDR1 DFQATT, CDR2 SNEGSKA (reference sequence). CDR3 loop: CSARDSGSSKNEQFF. Written as DNA, the CDR3 is TGCAGTGCTAGAGATAGCGGGTCCTCCAAAAATGAGCAGTTCTTC.

This clonotype showed up just a few times. The chain joins TRBV12-3 or TRBV12-4 to TRBJ2-1; D ambiguous. V was trimmed by 3 bases and J by 12 bases, leaving 9 bases between them. The CDR3 has 11 residues. CDR3 nucleotides: TGTGCCAGCAGTTTTGGTATCCCGCAGTTCTTC. It yields the protein CASSFGIPQFF.

The J gene is TRBJ2-1, the V gene TRBV7-2; 8 positions match TRBD2. Germline V gene lookup returns CDR1 SGHTA and CDR2 FQGNSA. The CDR3 runs to 16 residues. Trimming removed 3 bases from V and 1 base from J; junction bases left unmatched: 5. The CDR3 region is CASSFGGTRSYNEQFF. The CDR3 DNA reads TGTGCCAGCAGCTTTGGTGGGACTAGATCCTACAATGAGCAGTTCTTC.

This clonotype has just a few counts. The rearrangement joins TRBV10-3 to TRBJ2-5; either TRBD1 or TRBD2 may supply D (5 bases each). The germline V and J ends were trimmed by 8 bases and 0 bases, with 16 bases remaining between them. CDR3 length: 15 amino acids. CDR1 and CDR2 (germline): ENHRY, SYGVKD. In DNA, the CDR3 is TGTGCCATCGGAAGAGGGGCAAAGTACCAAGAGACCCAGTACTTC. This translates into CAIGRGAKYQETQYF.

This clonotype was counted between two and nine times. The J gene is TRBJ2-2, the V gene TRBV7-2; 9 bases are shared with TRBD2. CDR1 is SGHTA, CDR2 FQGNSA, per germline. The CDR3 contains 15 residues. After removal of 2 bases from V and 7 bases from J, the junction contained 5 bases not matched to a gene. CDR3 residues: CASSLQGGRGGELFF. CDR3 nucleotides: TGTGCCAGCAGCTTACAAGGCGGGAGGGGCGGGGAGCTGTTTTTT.

This clonotype has just a few counts. The chain carries TRBV7-2 and TRBJ2-4; 7 bases are a match to TRBD2. The CDR3 runs to 15 residues. Germline CDR1 SGHTA, CDR2 FQGNSA. V shed 7 bases, J shed 2 bases, and the junction held 8 bases outside the gene matches. CDR3 protein: CASTPMGGTKNIQYF. The CDR3 coding sequence is TGTGCCAGCACCCCGATGGGGGGGACCAAAAACATTCAGTACTTC.

V gene TRBV5-6 combines with J gene TRBJ1-6, with 7 nucleotides matching TRBD1. Germline lookup yields CDR1 SGHDT and CDR2 YYEEEE. With 5 bases clipped from V and 10 bases from J, the junction kept 15 bases outside the gene matches. The CDR3 runs to 16 residues. CDR3 residues: CASSSGPPVRGSPLHF. CDR3 sequence (DNA): TGTGCCAGCAGTTCGGGCCCCCCCGTCAGGGGGTCACCCCTCCACTTT. The whole variable domain, remainder taken from reference TRBV5-6 and TRBJ1-6, is DAGVTQSPTHLIKTRGQQVTLRCSPKSGHDTVSWYQQALGQGPQFIFQYYEEEERQRGNFPDRFSGHQFPNYSSELNVNALLLGDSALYLCASSSGPPVRGSPLHFGNGTRLTVT.

This clonotype was picked up a small number of times. J is TRBJ1-1 and V is TRBV15, with D perhaps matching TRBD1 (5 bases). Per the germline V gene, CDR1 is LNHNV and CDR2 is YYDKDF (reference sequence). CDR3 length equals 14 residues. V was clipped by 0 bases and J by 8 bases, with 13 bases between them. The CDR3 region is CATSRDLGGKEAFF. For the CDR3, the DNA is TGTGCCACCAGCAGAGATTTGGGGGGTAAAGAAGCTTTCTTT. Full variable domain (remainder filled in from reference TRBV15 and TRBJ1-1): DAMVIQNPRYQVTQFGKPVTLSCSQTLNHNVMYWYQQKSSQAPKLLFHYYDKDFNNEADTPDNFQSRRPNTSFCFLDIRSPGLGDTAMYLCATSRDLGGKEAFFGQGTRLTVV.

This clonotype occurred a few times. This chain connects TRBV21-1 to TRBJ2-3; the D segment call TRBD2 is taken from the table without a DNA check. TRBV21-1 is described as a pseudogene. The CDR3 extends over 16 amino acids. The CDR3 region has the DNA TGTGCCAGCAGCAATGGAGCGGGGGGGCCAACAGATACGCAGTATTTT. Amino acid sequence: CASSNGAGGPTDTQYF.

The V and J genes are TRBV7-9 and TRBJ1-5; no firm D call. Germline CDR1 is SEHNR and CDR2 is FQNEAQ (reference sequence). The V end was cut by 1 base, the J end by 0 bases, with 7 bases between. CDR3 size: 15 residues. In nucleotides, the CDR3 is TGTGCCAGCAGCTTAGACGGACTTAGCAATCAGCCCCAGCATTTT. It yields the protein CASSLDGLSNQPQHF.

There are a few counts of this clonotype. The chain recombines TRBV5-1 with TRBJ2-7; possible D gene TRBD2, 5 bases. Germline V gene sequence: CDR1 SGHRS, CDR2 YFSETQ. This CDR3 is built from 13 residues. Trimming pared 2 bases from V and 7 bases from J, leaving 13 bases between. CDR3 coding DNA: TGCGCCAGCAGCTTATTCCCAGAGGGTGAGCAGTACTTC. Amino acids: CASSLFPEGEQYF.

The chain combines TRBV27 with TRBJ2-3; 16 nucleotides match TRBD2. V lost 6 bases, J lost 5 bases, and 8 bases stayed unmatched. The CDR3 contains 17 residues. CDR1 is MNHEY and CDR2 is SMNVEV in the germline V gene (reference sequence). Written as DNA, the CDR3 is TGTGCCAGCAGCCGACCGGGACTAGCGGGAGGGCAAGATACGCAGTATTTT. Translation: CASSRPGLAGGQDTQYF.